This T cell receptor beta chain emerged from a study of blood T cell repertoires in COVID-19. At the level of the study: Acute-phase and convalescent COVID-19 samples originated in the United States, Italy and Spain.

The assay was immunoSEQ multiplex PCR, and TCRdb's table has in-frame clones only and misses some. The table records some 500,000 clones, approximately 87% of them present only once. There are 12 residues in the CDR3. The V end lost 6 bases, the J end lost 3 bases, and 9 bases lay between the germline ends. Germline V gene sequence: CDR1 SQVTM, CDR2 ANQGSEA. This TCR derives from a woman between 40 and 50 years old who had recovered from COVID-19. This chain links TRBV29-1 with TRBJ1-3, with no clear D. What was sequenced was PBMCs or T cells enriched from blood (not recorded which). CDR3 nucleotide sequence: TGCAGCGTGGTACTAAATGGAAACACCATATATTTT. Amino acid sequence: CSVVLNGNTIYF.